The entry below describes one TCR beta chain. These data come from a study of blood T cell repertoires in COVID-19. Study-level background: From the United States, Italy and Spain came samples of acute and convalescent COVID-19.

The protocol was immunoSEQ multiplex PCR, while the TCRdb copy is restricted to in-frame clones and leaves out a portion. The sample consists of around 70,000 clones, around three quarters of them appearing once. The germline V and J ends were trimmed by 8 bases and 4 bases, with 12 bases remaining between them. The CDR3 consists of 12 residues. Per the germline V gene, CDR1 is MDHEN and CDR2 is SYDVKM. The genes are TRBV28 and TRBJ2-7; TRBD2 might be the D (6 bases). The source of this sequence is a human donor in a cohort sampled during active COVID-19. Sequenced material: peripheral blood. The CDR3 protein is CASGGRSYEQYF. CDR3 DNA sequence: TGTGCCAGCGGGGGGAGGAGTTACGAGCAGTACTTC.